This T cell receptor (beta chain) was identified during a study of blood T cell repertoires in COVID-19. Overall study context: Sites in the United States, Italy and Spain provided acute and convalescent COVID-19 samples. The analysed material was cDNA or gDNA that came from T cells, B-cell-depleted T cells, or PBMCs.

Authors' processing steps: Researchers report that nucleated cell counts were estimated from reference gene primer amplification. Sequencing was performed with immunoSEQ multiplex PCR; in TCRdb, only in-frame clones are kept and a portion is missing. That table gives V, J and clone size, and the DNA gave D and trimming. The repertoire has 150,000 or so clones, more than 60% of them found once; the top ten carry around 9.5%. Sequenced: peripheral blood. The source of this sequence is a woman aged 45-65 years with active or convalescent COVID-19.

The CDR3 loop is CATSRDAGVDGYTF. DNA for the CDR3: TGTGCCACCAGCAGAGATGCAGGGGTAGATGGCTACACCTTC. The V gene is TRBV15, the J gene TRBJ1-2; possible D gene TRBD1, 6 bases. Germline-derived CDR1 and CDR2 are LNHNV and YYDKDF (reference sequence). This CDR3 contains 14 residues. V gave up 0 bases and J gave up 6 bases, with 11 bases separating them. Looking up the rest from reference TRBV15 and TRBJ1-2 gives the full variable domain: DAMVIQNPRYQVTQFGKPVTLSCSQTLNHNVMYWYQQKSSQAPKLLFHYYDKDFNNEADTPDNFQSRRPNTSFCFLDIRSPGLGDTAMYLCATSRDAGVDGYTFGSGTRLTVV.